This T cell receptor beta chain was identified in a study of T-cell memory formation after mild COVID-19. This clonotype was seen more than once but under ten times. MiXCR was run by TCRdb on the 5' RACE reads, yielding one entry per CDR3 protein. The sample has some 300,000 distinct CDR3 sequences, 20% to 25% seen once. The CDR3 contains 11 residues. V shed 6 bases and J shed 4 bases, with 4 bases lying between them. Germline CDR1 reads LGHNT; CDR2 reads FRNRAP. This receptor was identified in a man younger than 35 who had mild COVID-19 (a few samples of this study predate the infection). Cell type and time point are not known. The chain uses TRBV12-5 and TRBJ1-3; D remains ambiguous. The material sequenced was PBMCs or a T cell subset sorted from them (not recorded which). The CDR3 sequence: CASGSGNTIYF. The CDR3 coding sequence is TGTGCTAGTGGCTCCGGAAACACCATATATTTT.